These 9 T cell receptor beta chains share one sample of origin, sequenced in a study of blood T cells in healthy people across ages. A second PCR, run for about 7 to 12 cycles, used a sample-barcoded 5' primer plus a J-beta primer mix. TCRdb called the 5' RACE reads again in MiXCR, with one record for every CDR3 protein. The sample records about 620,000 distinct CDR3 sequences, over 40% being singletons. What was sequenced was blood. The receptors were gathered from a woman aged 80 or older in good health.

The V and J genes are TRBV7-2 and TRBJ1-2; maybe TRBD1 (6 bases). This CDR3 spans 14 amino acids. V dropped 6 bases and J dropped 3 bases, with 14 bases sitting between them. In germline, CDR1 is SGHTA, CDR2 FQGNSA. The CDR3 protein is CASSSNGGDYGYTF. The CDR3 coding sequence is TGTGCCAGCAGTTCCAATGGGGGCGACTATGGCTACACCTTC. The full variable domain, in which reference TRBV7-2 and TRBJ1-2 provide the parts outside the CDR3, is GAGVSQSPSNKVTEKGKDVELRCDPISGHTALYWYRQSLGQGLEFLIYFQGNSAPDKSGLPSDRFSAERTGGSVSTLTIQRTQQEDSAVYLCASSSNGGDYGYTFGSGTRLTVV.

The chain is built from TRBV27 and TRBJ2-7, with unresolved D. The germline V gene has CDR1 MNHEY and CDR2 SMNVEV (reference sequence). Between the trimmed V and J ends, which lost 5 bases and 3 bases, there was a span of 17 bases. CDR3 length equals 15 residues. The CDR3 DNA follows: TGTGCCAGCAGTCCAGAAATCGGGTCCAACTACGAGCAGTACTTC. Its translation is CASSPEIGSNYEQYF.

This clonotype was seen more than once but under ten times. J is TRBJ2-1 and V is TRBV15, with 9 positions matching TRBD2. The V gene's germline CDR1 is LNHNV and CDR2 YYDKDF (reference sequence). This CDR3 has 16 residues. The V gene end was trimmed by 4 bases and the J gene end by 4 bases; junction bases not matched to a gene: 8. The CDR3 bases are TGTGCCACCAGCACACGTAGCGGGGGTACATACAATGAGCAGTTCTTC. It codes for CATSTRSGGTYNEQFF.

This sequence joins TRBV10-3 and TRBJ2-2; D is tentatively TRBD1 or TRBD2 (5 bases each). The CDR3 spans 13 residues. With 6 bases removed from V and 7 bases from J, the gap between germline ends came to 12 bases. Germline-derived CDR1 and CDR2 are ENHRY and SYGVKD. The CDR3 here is CAISPDSGGELFF. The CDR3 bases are TGTGCCATCAGCCCCGACAGCGGCGGGGAGCTGTTTTTT.

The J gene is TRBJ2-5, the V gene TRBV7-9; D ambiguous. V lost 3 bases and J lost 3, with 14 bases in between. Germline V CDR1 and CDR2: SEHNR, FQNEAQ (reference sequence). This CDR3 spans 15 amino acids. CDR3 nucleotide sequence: TGTGCCAGCAGCTTTAATAGGGCGGCAGAAGAGACCCAGTACTTC. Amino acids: CASSFNRAAEETQYF. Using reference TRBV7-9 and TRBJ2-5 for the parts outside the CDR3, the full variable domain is DTGVSQNPRHKITKRGQNVTFRCDPISEHNRLYWYRQTLGQGPEFLTYFQNEAQLEKSRLLSDRFSAERPKGSFSTLEIQRTEQGDSAMYLCASSFNRAAEETQYFGPGTRLLVL.

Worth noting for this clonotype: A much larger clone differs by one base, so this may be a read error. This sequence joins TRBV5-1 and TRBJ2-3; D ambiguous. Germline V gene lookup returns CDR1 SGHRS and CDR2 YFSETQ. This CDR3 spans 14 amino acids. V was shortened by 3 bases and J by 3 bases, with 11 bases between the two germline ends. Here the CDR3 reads CASSSRVVTDTQYF. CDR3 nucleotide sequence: TGCGCCAGCAGCTCTAGGGTGGTTACAGATACGCAGTATTTT. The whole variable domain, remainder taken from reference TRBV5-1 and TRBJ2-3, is KAGVTQTPRYLIKTRGQQVTLSCSPISGHRSVSWYQQTPGQGLQFLFEYFSETQRNKGNFPGRFSGRQFSNSRSEMNVSTLELGDSALYLCASSSRVVTDTQYFGPGTRLTVL.

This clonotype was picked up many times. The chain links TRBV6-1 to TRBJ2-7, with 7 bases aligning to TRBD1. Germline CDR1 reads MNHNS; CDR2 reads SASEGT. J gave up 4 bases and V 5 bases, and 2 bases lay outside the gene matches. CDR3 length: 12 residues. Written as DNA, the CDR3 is TGTGCCAGCAGTATGGACAGGTACGAGCAGTACTTC. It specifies CASSMDRYEQYF.

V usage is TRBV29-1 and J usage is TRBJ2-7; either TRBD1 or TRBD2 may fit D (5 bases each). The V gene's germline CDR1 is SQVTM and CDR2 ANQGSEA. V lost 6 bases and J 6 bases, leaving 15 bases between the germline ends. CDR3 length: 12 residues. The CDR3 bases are TGCAGCGTCAAGGGACCGAGTGGCGAGCAGTACTTC. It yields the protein CSVKGPSGEQYF.

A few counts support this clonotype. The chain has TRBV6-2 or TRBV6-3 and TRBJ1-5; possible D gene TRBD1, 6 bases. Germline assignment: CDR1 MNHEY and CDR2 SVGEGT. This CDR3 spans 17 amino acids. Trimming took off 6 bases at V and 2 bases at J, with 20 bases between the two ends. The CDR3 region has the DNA TGTGCCAGCAGCCGACGGGGGGCCACGGACGGCAATCAGCCCCAGCATTTT. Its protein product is CASSRRGATDGNQPQHF.